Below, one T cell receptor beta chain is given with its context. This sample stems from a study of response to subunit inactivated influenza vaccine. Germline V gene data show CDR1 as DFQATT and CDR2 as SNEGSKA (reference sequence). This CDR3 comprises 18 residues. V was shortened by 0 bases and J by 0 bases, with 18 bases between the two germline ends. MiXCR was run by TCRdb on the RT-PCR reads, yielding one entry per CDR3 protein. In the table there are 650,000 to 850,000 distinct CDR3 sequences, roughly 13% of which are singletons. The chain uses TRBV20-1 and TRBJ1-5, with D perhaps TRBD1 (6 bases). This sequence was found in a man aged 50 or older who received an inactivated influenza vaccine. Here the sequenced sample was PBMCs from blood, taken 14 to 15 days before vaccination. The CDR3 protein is CSARDIYRAWDSNQPQHF. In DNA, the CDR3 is TGCAGTGCTAGAGACATATACAGGGCTTGGGATAGCAATCAGCCCCAGCATTTT.